The clone carrying this T cell receptor beta chain was counted between two and nine times. Its antigen is as yet unknown. A single heparinised draw of approximately 110 mL on average was taken per donor. The source of the sample is a study of beta chain features in type 1 diabetes. Study results and caveats: Type 1 diabetes patients had TCRB CDR3s that were shorter (moderately but significantly so) in all four CD4+ subsets.

Sequencing targeted expressed TCRB transcripts, as all isolated RNA had been reverse transcribed. The assay was immunoSEQ multiplex PCR, and TCRdb's table has in-frame clones only and misses some. Seen here are 600,000 or so clones, 11% to 15% observed once, and the top ten hold approximately 0.042%. The germline V gene encodes CDR1 SGHTA and CDR2 FQGNSA. This CDR3 region has 16 residues. Trimming took 5 bases from V and 7 from J; bases not matched to a gene: 14. This clonotype was obtained from a man aged 18 to 29 with type 1 diabetes. The chain links TRBV7-2 to TRBJ1-5; 7 nucleotides match TRBD1. The sequenced sample consisted of naive CD4+ T cells from blood. CDR3 nucleotides: TGTGCCAGCAGCCCTATGGGCAGGGGGAATAGCCAGCCCCAGCATTTT. It yields the protein CASSPMGRGNSQPQHF.